This T cell receptor (beta chain) was sequenced in a study of blood T cell repertoires in COVID-19. CDR1 and CDR2 from the germline V gene are LNHDA and SQIVND (reference sequence). V lost 2 bases, J lost 4 bases, and 1 base stayed unmatched. The CDR3 runs to 14 residues. As handled by the study authors: Amplification of reference gene primers provided the estimated nucleated cell counts. Using immunoSEQ multiplex PCR, the repertoire was profiled, and TCRdb retains in-frame clones only, with some absent. The V and J calls and clone size come from that table; D and trimming were worked out from the DNA. The sample lists approximately 260,000 clones, more than 75% occurring once.

This TCR came from an older woman with active or convalescent COVID-19. The chain is built from TRBV19 and TRBJ1-5, with 8 bases lining up with TRBD1. Sequenced sample: peripheral blood. In DNA form, the CDR3 reads TGTGCCAGTAGTATAACAGGGGGGAATCAGCCCCAGCATTTT. Its translation: CASSITGGNQPQHF.